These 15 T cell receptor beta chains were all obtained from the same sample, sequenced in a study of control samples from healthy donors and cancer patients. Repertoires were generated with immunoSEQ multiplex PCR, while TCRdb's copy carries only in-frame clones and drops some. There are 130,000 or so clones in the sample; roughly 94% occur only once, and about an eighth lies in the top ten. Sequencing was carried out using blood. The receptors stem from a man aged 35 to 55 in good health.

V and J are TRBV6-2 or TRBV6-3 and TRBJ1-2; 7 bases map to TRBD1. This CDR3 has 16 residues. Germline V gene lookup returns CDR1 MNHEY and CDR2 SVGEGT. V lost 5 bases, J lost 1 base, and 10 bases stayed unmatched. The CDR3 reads CASSPDRAGFNYGYTF. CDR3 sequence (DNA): TGTGCCAGCAGTCCCGACAGGGCCGGTTTTAACTATGGCTACACCTTC.

CDR3 residues: CSVEASEITGELFF. The CDR3 nucleotides are TGCAGCGTTGAGGCTAGCGAAATAACCGGGGAGCTGTTTTTT. The chain recombines TRBV29-1 with TRBJ2-2, with TRBD2 as a possible D gene (6 bases). CDR3 size: 14 residues. V was trimmed by 3 bases and J by 5 bases, leaving 13 bases between them. The V gene's germline CDR1 is SQVTM and CDR2 ANQGSEA.

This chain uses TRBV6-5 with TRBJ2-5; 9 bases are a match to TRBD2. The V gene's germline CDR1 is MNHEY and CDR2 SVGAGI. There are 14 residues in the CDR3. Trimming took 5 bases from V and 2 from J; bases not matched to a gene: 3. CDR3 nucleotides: TGTGCCAGCAGTAGACTAGCGGAGCAAGAGACCCAGTACTTC. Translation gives CASSRLAEQETQYF.

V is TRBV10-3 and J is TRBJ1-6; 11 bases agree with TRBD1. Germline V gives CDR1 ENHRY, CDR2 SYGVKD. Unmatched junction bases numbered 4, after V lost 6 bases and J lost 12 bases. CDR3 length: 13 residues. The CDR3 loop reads CAISWDRGVPLHF. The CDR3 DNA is TGTGCCATCAGCTGGGACAGGGGGGTACCCCTCCACTTT.

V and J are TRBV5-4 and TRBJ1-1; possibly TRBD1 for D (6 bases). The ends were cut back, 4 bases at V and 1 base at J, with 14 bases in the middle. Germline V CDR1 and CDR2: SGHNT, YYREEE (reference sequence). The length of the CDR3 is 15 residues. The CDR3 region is CASSPAGHKNTEAFF. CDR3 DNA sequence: TGTGCCAGCAGCCCCGCGGGACATAAGAACACTGAAGCTTTCTTT.

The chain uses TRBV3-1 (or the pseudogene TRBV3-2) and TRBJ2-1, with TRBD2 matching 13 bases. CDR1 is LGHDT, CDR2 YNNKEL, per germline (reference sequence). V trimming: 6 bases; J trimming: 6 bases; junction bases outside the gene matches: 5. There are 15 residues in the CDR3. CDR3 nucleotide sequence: TGTGCCAGCAGAGGGGGACTAGCGGGACCCAATGAGCAGTTCTTC. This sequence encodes CASRGGLAGPNEQFF.

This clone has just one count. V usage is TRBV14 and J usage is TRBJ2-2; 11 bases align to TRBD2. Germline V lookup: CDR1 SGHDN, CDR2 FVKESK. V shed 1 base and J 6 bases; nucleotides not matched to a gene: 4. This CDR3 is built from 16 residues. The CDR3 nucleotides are TGTGCCAGCAGCCAAGGACTAGCGGGAAGAGCCGGGGAGCTGTTTTTT. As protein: CASSQGLAGRAGELFF.

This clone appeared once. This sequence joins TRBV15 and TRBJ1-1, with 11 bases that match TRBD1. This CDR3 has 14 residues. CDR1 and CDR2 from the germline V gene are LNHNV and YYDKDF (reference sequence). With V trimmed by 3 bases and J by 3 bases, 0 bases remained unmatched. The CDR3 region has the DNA TGTGCCACCAGCAGGGACAGGGGGCACACTGAAGCTTTCTTT. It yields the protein CATSRDRGHTEAFF. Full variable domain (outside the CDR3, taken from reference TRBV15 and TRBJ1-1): DAMVIQNPRYQVTQFGKPVTLSCSQTLNHNVMYWYQQKSSQAPKLLFHYYDKDFNNEADTPDNFQSRRPNTSFCFLDIRSPGLGDTAMYLCATSRDRGHTEAFFGQGTRLTVV.

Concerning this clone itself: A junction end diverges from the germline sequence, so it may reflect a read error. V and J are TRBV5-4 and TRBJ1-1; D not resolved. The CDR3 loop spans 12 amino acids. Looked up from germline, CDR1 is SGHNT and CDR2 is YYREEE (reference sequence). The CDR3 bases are TGTGCCAGCAGCCAAGGGAACGCTGAAGCTTTCTTT. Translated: CASSQGNAEAFF. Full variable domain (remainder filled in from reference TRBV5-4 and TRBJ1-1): ETGVTQSPTHLIKTRGQQVTLRCSSQSGHNTVSWYQQALGQGPQFIFQYYREEENGRGNFPPRFSGLQFPNYSSELNVNALELDDSALYLCASSQGNAEAFFGQGTRLTVV.

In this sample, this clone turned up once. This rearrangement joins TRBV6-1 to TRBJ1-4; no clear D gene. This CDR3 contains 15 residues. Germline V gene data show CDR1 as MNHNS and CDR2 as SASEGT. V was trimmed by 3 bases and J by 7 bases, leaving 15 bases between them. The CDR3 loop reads CASSDRAEGGEKLFF. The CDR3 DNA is TGTGCCAGCAGTGACCGGGCTGAGGGTGGTGAAAAACTGTTTTTT.

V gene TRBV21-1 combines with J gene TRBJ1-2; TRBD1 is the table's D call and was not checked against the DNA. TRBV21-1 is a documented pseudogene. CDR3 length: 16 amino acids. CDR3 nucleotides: TGTGCCAGCAGCCTTCGGGACAGGGGGGTTAACTATGGCTACACCTTC. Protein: CASSLRDRGVNYGYTF.

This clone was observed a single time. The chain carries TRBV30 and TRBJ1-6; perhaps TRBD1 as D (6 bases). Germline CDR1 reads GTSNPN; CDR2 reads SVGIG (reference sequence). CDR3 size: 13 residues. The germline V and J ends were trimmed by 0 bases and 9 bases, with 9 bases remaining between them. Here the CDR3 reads CAWSVGAVSPLHF. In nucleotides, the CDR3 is TGTGCCTGGAGTGTGGGGGCTGTTTCACCCCTCCACTTT.

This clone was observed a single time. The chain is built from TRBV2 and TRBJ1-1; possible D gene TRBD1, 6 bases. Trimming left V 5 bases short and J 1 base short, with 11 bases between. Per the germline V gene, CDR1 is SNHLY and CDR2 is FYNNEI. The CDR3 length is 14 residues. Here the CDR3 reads CASSTQQGNTEAFF. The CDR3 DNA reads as TGTGCCAGCAGTACCCAACAGGGGAACACTGAAGCTTTCTTT.

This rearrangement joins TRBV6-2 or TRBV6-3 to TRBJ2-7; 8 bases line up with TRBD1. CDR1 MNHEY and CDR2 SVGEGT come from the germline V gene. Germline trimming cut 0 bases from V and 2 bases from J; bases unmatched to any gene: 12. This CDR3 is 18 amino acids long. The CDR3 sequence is CASSYSIPPLTGAYEQYF. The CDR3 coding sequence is TGTGCCAGCAGTTACTCGATTCCCCCGCTGACAGGGGCCTACGAGCAGTACTTC.

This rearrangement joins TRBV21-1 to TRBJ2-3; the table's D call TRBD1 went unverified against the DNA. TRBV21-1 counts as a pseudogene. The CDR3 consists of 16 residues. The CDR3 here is CASSKAGPPVADTQYF. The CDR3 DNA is TGTGCCAGCAGCAAAGCGGGCCCCCCTGTGGCAGATACGCAGTATTTT.